This T cell receptor (beta chain) was identified during a study of T-cell memory formation after mild COVID-19. Study information: TCR clusters showed largely donor specificity.

The CDR3 covers 15 residues. V lost 4 bases, J lost 8 bases, and 8 bases stayed unmatched. Germline CDR1 and CDR2: SGHRS and YFSETQ. Overall study results and limits: Shrinking CD4+ clones resided mostly in CM and EM, and CD8+ ones in EMRA. The second-wave clones peaking on day 37 were not confirmed as SARS-CoV-2-specific.

A single record per CDR3 protein comes from TCRdb applying MiXCR to the 5' RACE reads. Counted here are over 55,000 distinct CDR3 sequences, over 7.5% occurring once; the ten biggest clones make up around 1.2%. By share, this clonotype counts as medium-sized. As yet, its antigen is unknown. The sequenced material came from PBMCs or a T cell subset sorted from them (not recorded which). The chain is built from TRBV5-1 and TRBJ2-1, with TRBD1 matching over 11 bases. This TCR derives from a man younger than 30 who had mild COVID-19 (a few samples of this study predate the infection). Cell type and time point are not known. CDR3 protein: CASSPGGQGAYEQFF. The CDR3 bases are TGCGCCAGCAGCCCCGGAGGACAGGGGGCCTATGAGCAGTTCTTC.